This TCR beta chain derives from a study of tumor and adjacent non-tumor tissue in lung cancer. Study summary: The cohort had approximately 13 adenocarcinoma, a couple of squamous cell and 1 small cell patients. Millions of productive TCRbeta reads were obtained per sample on average.

Whole-study findings and limits: Patients with more diverse tumor TCRs had worse survival.

Comment on this clonotype: The antigen is unknown.

No cell sorting was done before RNA was extracted from the tissue. The library came from three nested PCR rounds adapted from ARM-PCR protocols. TCRdb reprocessed the multiplex PCR reads via MiXCR and lists one record per CDR3 protein. The table has tens of thousands of distinct CDR3 sequences, roughly 73% seen once. The CDR3 length is 15 residues. Per the germline V gene, CDR1 is WNHNN and CDR2 is SYGVQD (reference sequence). Sequenced sample: lung tumor tissue. V gene TRBV10-1 combines with J gene TRBJ2-1, with 12 nucleotides matching TRBD2. This receptor was obtained from a woman aged 50 to 65 with non-small cell lung cancer. The CDR3 coding sequence is TGCGCGAGCGGTGAAACTAGCGGGAGGTACAATGAGCAGTTCTTC. Amino acids: CASGETSGRYNEQFF.